These T cell receptor beta chains were read from a single sample in a study of cytomegalovirus exposure and HLA in healthy donors. Generated by immunoSEQ multiplex PCR, the TCRdb table keeps only in-frame clones and is missing some. This table holds 110,000 to 150,000 clones, roughly 10% found once. Sequenced: PBMCs. The receptors come from a male donor in good health and CMV-seronegative. CDR3s include the opening cysteine and the closing phenylalanine or tryptophan. Fields, in order: J gene, clone size, V gene, D gene, CDR3 protein, CDR3 DNA. D genes are given only for firm matches. The size of a clone is reported for some rows only, either as once, few or many, or as a class for expanded clones.

J: TRBJ2-5; size: .; V: TRBV4-1; D: .; CDR3: CASSQDSRVGTQYF; DNA: TGCGCCAGCAGCCAAGATTCGAGGGTAGGCACCCAGTACTTC
J: TRBJ1-3; size: few; V: TRBV19; D: .; CDR3: CASRKAALFSGNTIYF; DNA: TGTGCCAGTAGGAAGGCAGCGCTTTTCTCTGGAAACACCATATATTTT
J: TRBJ2-7; size: .; V: TRBV11-3; D: TRBD2; CDR3: CASSPPGLAYEQYF; DNA: TGTGCCAGCAGCCCTCCGGGACTAGCCTACGAGCAGTACTTC
J: TRBJ1-5; size: few; V: TRBV19; D: TRBD1; CDR3: CASRWGTDPSNQPQHF; DNA: TGTGCCAGTAGATGGGGGACAGACCCTAGCAATCAGCCCCAGCATTTT
J: TRBJ2-3; size: few; V: TRBV27; D: TRBD2; CDR3: CASSLLRTSGSTDTQYF; DNA: TGTGCCAGCAGTTTATTACGGACTAGCGGGAGCACAGATACGCAGTATTTT
J: TRBJ2-7; size: few; V: TRBV27; D: TRBD1; CDR3: CASSLSRDSHEQYF; DNA: TGTGCCAGCAGTTTATCAAGGGACAGCCACGAGCAGTACTTC
J: TRBJ2-1; size: few; V: TRBV15; D: .; CDR3: CATNQYPYNEQFF; DNA: TGTGCCACCAATCAGTACCCCTACAATGAGCAGTTCTTC
J: TRBJ1-1; size: .; V: TRBV27; D: .; CDR3: CASRAGFNTEAFF; DNA: TGTGCCAGTAGAGCCGGTTTTAACACTGAAGCTTTCTTT
J: TRBJ2-7; size: .; V: TRBV7-9; D: TRBD2; CDR3: CASSSPGGAYYEQYF; DNA: TGTGCCAGCAGCTCGCCGGGAGGGGCGTACTACGAGCAGTACTTC
J: TRBJ2-1; size: .; V: TRBV27; D: TRBD1; CDR3: CASSFPGQENEQFF; DNA: TGTGCCAGCAGTTTCCCCGGACAGGAGAATGAGCAGTTCTTC
J: TRBJ2-1; size: many; V: TRBV19; D: .; CDR3: CASSSDSRAGNEQFF; DNA: TGTGCCAGTAGTTCCGACAGTCGGGCAGGAAATGAGCAGTTCTTC
J: TRBJ2-3; size: few; V: TRBV28; D: TRBD1; CDR3: CASRYRGIADTQYF; DNA: TGTGCCAGCAGGTACAGGGGAATCGCAGATACGCAGTATTTT
J: TRBJ1-5; size: .; V: TRBV6-5; D: .; CDR3: CASSYSAGGNQPQHF; DNA: TGTGCCAGCAGTTACTCGGCGGGGGGCAATCAGCCCCAGCATTTT
J: TRBJ2-7; size: .; V: TRBV5-1; D: TRBD2; CDR3: CASSLPRTSIHEQYF; DNA: TGCGCCAGCAGCTTGCCCCGGACTAGTATCCACGAGCAGTACTTC
J: TRBJ2-7; size: .; V: TRBV7-9; D: .; CDR3: CAVQDDYEQYF; DNA: TGTGCCGTACAGGACGACTACGAGCAGTACTTC
J: TRBJ2-3; size: few; V: TRBV9; D: TRBD2; CDR3: CASSARTSGSPDTQYF; DNA: TGTGCCAGCAGCGCCCGGACTAGCGGGAGTCCAGATACGCAGTATTTT